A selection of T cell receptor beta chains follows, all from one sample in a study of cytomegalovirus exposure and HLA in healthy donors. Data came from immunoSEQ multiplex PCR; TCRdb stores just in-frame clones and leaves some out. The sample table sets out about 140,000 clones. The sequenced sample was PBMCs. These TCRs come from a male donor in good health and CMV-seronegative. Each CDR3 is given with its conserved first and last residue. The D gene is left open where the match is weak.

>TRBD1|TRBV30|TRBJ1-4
TGTGCCTGGAGTGGGGACAGGGGCGATGAAAAACTGTTTTTT
CAWSGDRGDEKLFF
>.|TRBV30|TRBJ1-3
TGTGGCAGACAGCTCTCTGGAAACACCATATATTTT
CGRQLSGNTIYF
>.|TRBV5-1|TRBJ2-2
TGCGCCAGCAGCCCACAGGACAGAGGGAACACCGGGGAGCTGTTTTTT
CASSPQDRGNTGELFF
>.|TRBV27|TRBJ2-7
TGTGCCAGCAGTTTAACCCCAGACACTCCCTACGAGCAGTACTTC
CASSLTPDTPYEQYF
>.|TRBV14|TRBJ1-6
TGTGCCGTGGGGGGGAACTATAATTCACCCCTCCACTTT
CAVGGNYNSPLHF
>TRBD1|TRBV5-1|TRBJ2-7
TGCGCCAGCCGGGACAGGGACTACGAGCAGTACTTC
CASRDRDYEQYF
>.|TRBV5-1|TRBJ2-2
TGCGCCAGCAGCTTGGGGCCGAACACCGGGGAGCTGTTTTTT
CASSLGPNTGELFF
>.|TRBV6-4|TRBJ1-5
TGTGCCAGCCGGGCGGGGGTTGATCAGCCCCAGCATTTT
CASRAGVDQPQHF
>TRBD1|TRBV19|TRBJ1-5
TGTGCCAGTAGTACGGTTCAGGGGGCCTTCTCCTTCAATCAGCCCCAGCATTTT
CASSTVQGAFSFNQPQHF
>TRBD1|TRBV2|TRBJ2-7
TGTGCCAGCAGTGAAGTCAGCGGAGGGACAGGGGGGGACGAGCAGTACTTC
CASSEVSGGTGGDEQYF
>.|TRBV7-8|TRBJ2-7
TGTGCCAGCAGCATACCAACAGGAGAGCAGTACTTC
CASSIPTGEQYF
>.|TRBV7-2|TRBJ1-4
TGTGCCAGCAGCCCTGGGGGGGAAAAACTGTTTTTT
CASSPGGEKLFF
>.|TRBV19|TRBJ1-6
TGTGCCAGTAAGACGGGTGCTAGCTCACCCCTCCACTTT
CASKTGASSPLHF
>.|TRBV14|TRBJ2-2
TGTGCCAGCAGCCAAAGGCAGCGGCTACTTAGCACCGGGGAGCTGTTTTTT
CASSQRQRLLSTGELFF
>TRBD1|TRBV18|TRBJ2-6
TGTGCCAGCTCCCCTACAGGGGGCTCTGGGGCCAACGTCCTGACTTTC
CASSPTGGSGANVLTF
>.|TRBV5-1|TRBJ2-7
TGCGCCAGCTCCGACAGACAACTCAACGAGCAGTACTTC
CASSDRQLNEQYF
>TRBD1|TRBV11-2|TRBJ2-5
TGTGCCAGCAGCTTAGTTGGCGGGACAGGGCTCCAAGAGACCCAGTACTTC
CASSLVGGTGLQETQYF
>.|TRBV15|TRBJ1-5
TGTGCCACCAGCTCAGTGAGTCGAGGTCAGCCCCAGCATTTT
CATSSVSRGQPQHF
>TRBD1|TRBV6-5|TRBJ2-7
TGTGCCAGCAGTTACGGACAGGGGCCCGAGCAGTACTTC
CASSYGQGPEQYF
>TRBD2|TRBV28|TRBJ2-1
TGTGCCAGCAGTTTACTAGCGGGAGGCAATGAGCGGTTCTTC
CASSLLAGGNERFF
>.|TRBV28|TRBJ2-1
TGTGCCAGCAGTCCGCCCCAGTGGAGGGTGCAGTTCTTC
CASSPPQWRVQFF
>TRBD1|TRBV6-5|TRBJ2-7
TGTGCCAGCAGACGACCCGGGACAGGGATTTACGAGCAGTACTTC
CASRRPGTGIYEQYF
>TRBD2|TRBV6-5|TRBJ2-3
TGTGCCAGCAGTTACTCCTCGGCGGGGGGCACAGATACGCAGTATTTT
CASSYSSAGGTDTQYF
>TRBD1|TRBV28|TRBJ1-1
TGTGCCTCAAACCGGGACAGGGTTACTGAAGCTTTCTTT
CASNRDRVTEAFF
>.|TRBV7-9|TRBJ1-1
TGTGCCAGCAGCTTCAAAGGGGGCACTGAAGCTTTCTTT
CASSFKGGTEAFF
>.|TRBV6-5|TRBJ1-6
TGTGCCAGCATGGAAGACAGATCAGCTTCACCCCTCCACTTT
CASMEDRSASPLHF
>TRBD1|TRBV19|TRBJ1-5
TGTGCCAGTAGTCTACAGGGGGCGGCCAATCAGCCCCAGCATTTT
CASSLQGAANQPQHF
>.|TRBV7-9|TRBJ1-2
TGTGCCAGCAGCCGCCGGACAGACCAGGGGGGCTACACCTTC
CASSRRTDQGGYTF
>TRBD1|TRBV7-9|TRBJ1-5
TGTGCCAGCAGCTCCCGGGACAGGGAGAACCTACAGCCCCAGCATTTT
CASSSRDRENLQPQHF
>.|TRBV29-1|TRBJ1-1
TGCAGCGTTGCCCCAGAAAACACTGAAGCTTTCTTT
CSVAPENTEAFF
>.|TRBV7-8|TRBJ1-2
TGTGCCAGCAGCTTTGGGGGGAGGGGAGAGTTGGGGTATGGCTACACCTTC
CASSFGGRGELGYGYTF